The rows below give T cell receptor beta chains drawn from one sample of a study of blood T cell repertoires in COVID-19. The protocol was immunoSEQ multiplex PCR, while the TCRdb copy is restricted to in-frame clones and leaves out a portion. The sample consists of some 35,000 clones, less than 90% of them appearing once. The sequencing input was peripheral blood. The receptors shown here come from a man between 65 and 85 years old with acute or convalescent COVID-19. The CDR3 runs from the conserved cysteine through the conserved F or W. The order of the fields is D gene, V gene, J gene, clone size, CDR3 protein, CDR3 DNA. D genes are given only for firm matches. Clone sizes are given selectively: once, few, many, or a class where the clone is expanded.

d_gene: TRBD1; v_gene: TRBV27; j_gene: TRBJ1-1; abundance: -; CDR3aa: CASSKGTGSLRTEAFF; CDR3nt: TGTGCCAGCAGTAAAGGGACAGGGAGCCTGAGGACTGAAGCTTTCTTT
d_gene: -; v_gene: TRBV19; j_gene: TRBJ1-5; abundance: once; CDR3aa: CASRGQTNQPQHF; CDR3nt: TGTGCCAGTAGAGGACAGACAAATCAGCCCCAGCATTTT
d_gene: -; v_gene: TRBV18; j_gene: TRBJ2-5; abundance: -; CDR3aa: CASSGGNRVETQYF; CDR3nt: TGTGCCAGCTCCGGTGGGAACAGGGTTGAGACCCAGTACTTC
d_gene: TRBD1; v_gene: TRBV28; j_gene: TRBJ1-1; abundance: -; CDR3aa: CASRPIGTGWYTEAFF; CDR3nt: TGTGCCAGCAGGCCGATCGGGACAGGGTGGTACACTGAAGCTTTCTTT
d_gene: TRBD1; v_gene: TRBV24-1; j_gene: TRBJ1-2; abundance: -; CDR3aa: CATPKGTGKNYGYTF; CDR3nt: TGTGCCACCCCCAAAGGGACAGGGAAGAACTATGGCTACACCTTC
d_gene: -; v_gene: TRBV12-5; j_gene: TRBJ2-7; abundance: once; CDR3aa: CASGRGGTYEQYF; CDR3nt: TGTGCTAGTGGCCGAGGGGGAACCTACGAGCAGTACTTC
d_gene: -; v_gene: TRBV19; j_gene: TRBJ1-2; abundance: once; CDR3aa: CASSIGGGGLANGYTF; CDR3nt: TGTGCCAGTAGTATAGGTGGGGGCGGTCTCGCTAATGGCTACACCTTC
d_gene: TRBD1; v_gene: TRBV6-1; j_gene: TRBJ2-5; abundance: -; CDR3aa: CASSEPTGVGETQYF; CDR3nt: TGTGCCAGCAGTGAGCCGACAGGGGTAGGAGAGACCCAGTACTTC
d_gene: -; v_gene: TRBV5-6; j_gene: TRBJ2-2; abundance: -; CDR3aa: CASSRDAGELFF; CDR3nt: TGTGCCAGCAGCCGGGATGCCGGGGAGCTGTTTTTT
d_gene: TRBD1; v_gene: TRBV7-9; j_gene: TRBJ2-6; abundance: -; CDR3aa: CASSSTPDRGPRGANVLTF; CDR3nt: TGTGCCAGCAGCTCCACCCCGGACAGGGGCCCCAGGGGGGCCAACGTCCTGACTTTC
d_gene: TRBD2; v_gene: TRBV5-1; j_gene: TRBJ2-5; abundance: -; CDR3aa: CASSRLAGGDETQYF; CDR3nt: TGCGCCAGCAGCCGACTAGCGGGAGGGGACGAGACCCAGTACTTC
d_gene: -; v_gene: TRBV3-1/TRBV3-2; j_gene: TRBJ2-5; abundance: -; CDR3aa: CASSQKTSGARGETQYF; CDR3nt: TGTGCCAGCAGCCAGAAGACGTCGGGAGCGAGGGGAGAGACCCAGTACTTC
d_gene: TRBD2; v_gene: TRBV18; j_gene: TRBJ2-1; abundance: -; CDR3aa: CASSPTTSGSGNEQFF; CDR3nt: TGTGCCAGCTCACCAACGACTAGCGGGAGTGGTAATGAGCAGTTCTTC
d_gene: TRBD1; v_gene: TRBV23-1; j_gene: TRBJ1-1; abundance: -; CDR3aa: CASSQSIGGTGNTEAFF; CDR3nt: TGCGCCAGCAGTCAATCGATCGGAGGGACAGGAAACACTGAAGCTTTCTTT
d_gene: -; v_gene: TRBV10-3; j_gene: TRBJ2-2; abundance: -; CDR3aa: CAISDSDRITGELFF; CDR3nt: TGTGCCATCAGTGACTCGGACAGAATCACCGGGGAGCTGTTTTTT